This is a list of T cell receptor beta chains from one sample in a study of long-term antiretroviral therapy in people with HIV. Clones were read by immunoSEQ multiplex PCR, and TCRdb kept only the in-frame ones, dropping some. This table has around 23,000 clones, around 86% appearing once. Specimen: unsorted PBMCs, collected at the start of antiretroviral therapy, before treatment. The receptors here all came from a young woman with HIV. Each CDR3 is given with its conserved first and last residue. D genes are given only for firm matches. The size field is filled for only some rows; it gives once, few, many or a size class.

TRBJ2-2 TRBV28 . medium-sized CASSLKSFAGELFF TGTGCCAGCAGTTTAAAAAGTTTCGCCGGGGAGCTGTTTTTT
TRBJ1-5 TRBV6-5 . once CASSVKYGDAQHF TGTGCCAGCAGTGTAAAATACGGGGATGCCCAGCATTTT
TRBJ2-1 TRBV10-2 TRBD2 . CASSDKLAGYGNEQFF TGCGCCAGCAGTGATAAACTAGCGGGGTACGGTAATGAGCAGTTCTTC
TRBJ2-7 TRBV28 . . CASSKTGREQYF TGTGCCAGCAGTAAGACAGGGAGGGAGCAGTACTTC
TRBJ2-7 TRBV5-4 TRBD2 . CASSLGTNSYEQYF TGTGCCAGCAGCCTCGGGACTAACAGCTACGAGCAGTACTTC
TRBJ2-3 TRBV11-2 TRBD2 . CASNRLAGGRTDTQYF TGTGCCAGCAACCGACTAGCGGGAGGTAGGACAGATACGCAGTATTTT
TRBJ2-7 TRBV4-3 TRBD1 . CASSQDATGARYEQYF TGCGCCAGCAGCCAAGATGCGACAGGGGCCCGCTACGAGCAGTACTTC
TRBJ1-1 TRBV18 . . CASSPPYKNTEAFF TGTGCCAGCTCACCACCGTACAAGAACACTGAAGCTTTCTTT
TRBJ2-7 TRBV15 TRBD1 . CATSPGTGTTYEQYF TGTGCCACCAGCCCGGGGACAGGAACGACCTACGAGCAGTACTTC
TRBJ1-1 TRBV28 . once CASSLPPTSTGRNTEAFF TGTGCCAGCAGTCTACCACCCACTTCGACAGGTAGGAACACTGAAGCTTTCTTT
TRBJ2-7 TRBV29-1 TRBD2 . CSVRREGSYEQYF TGCAGCGTTCGGCGGGAGGGCTCCTACGAGCAGTACTTC
TRBJ2-1 TRBV7-3 TRBD1 . CASSRTGGDDLGGFEQFF TGTGCCAGCAGCCGGACAGGGGGCGACGATTTAGGGGGTTTCGAGCAGTTCTTC
TRBJ2-2 TRBV18 . . CASSPRTGSSLSNTGELFF TGTGCCAGCTCACCCAGAACAGGGTCCTCCCTCTCCAACACCGGGGAGCTGTTTTTT
TRBJ1-1 TRBV7-9 . . CASSLHLTPNTEAFF TGTGCCAGCAGCCTCCATCTGACACCGAACACTGAAGCTTTCTTT
TRBJ2-5 TRBV7-9 . . CASDDRRETQYF TGTGCCAGCGATGACAGGAGAGAGACCCAGTACTTC
TRBJ1-1 TRBV13 . . CASSPTERGNTEAFF TGTGCCAGCAGCCCCACCGAGAGGGGGAACACTGAAGCTTTCTTT
TRBJ1-2 TRBV6-5 TRBD1 . CASWTGDYGYTF TGTGCCAGCTGGACAGGGGACTATGGCTACACCTTC
TRBJ1-5 TRBV6-6 . . CATLQGSNQPQHF TGTGCCACCCTTCAAGGGAGCAATCAGCCCCAGCATTTT
TRBJ2-3 TRBV28 TRBD1 . CASSPATGGVDTQYF TGTGCCAGCAGTCCCGCGACAGGGGGCGTAGATACGCAGTATTTT
TRBJ1-4 TRBV25-1 . . CASSEPLGAGDDEKLFF TGTGCCAGCAGTGAACCCCTTGGGGCAGGGGACGATGAAAAACTGTTTTTT
TRBJ2-1 TRBV6-5 . . CASSYSGRDYNEQFF TGTGCCAGCAGTTACTCCGGGAGAGATTACAATGAGCAGTTCTTC
TRBJ1-1 TRBV27 . . CASSFSRDTEAFF TGTGCCAGCAGTTTCTCCAGGGACACTGAAGCTTTCTTT
TRBJ2-3 TRBV14 . few CASSQDYGRTDTQYF TGTGCCAGCAGCCAAGATTATGGCCGGACAGATACGCAGTATTTT
TRBJ2-7 TRBV6-1 . . CASRSNPGVEQYF TGTGCCAGCAGGAGCAACCCAGGGGTCGAGCAGTACTTC
TRBJ2-1 TRBV7-6 TRBD1 . CASSLGQGLSTYNEQFF TGTGCCAGCAGCCTGGGACAGGGGTTGAGCACCTACAATGAGCAGTTCTTC
TRBJ2-7 TRBV10-3 TRBD1 once CAITSGTGDYEQYF TGTGCCATCACCTCCGGGACAGGGGACTACGAGCAGTACTTC
TRBJ2-1 TRBV28 . . CASSLHSATYNEQFF TGTGCCAGCAGTTTACACTCCGCTACCTACAATGAGCAGTTCTTC
TRBJ2-1 TRBV10-3 . . CAIGGGASNNEQFF TGTGCCATCGGGGGCGGGGCCAGCAACAATGAGCAGTTCTTC
TRBJ2-3 TRBV5-1 . . CASSLGGEADTQYF TGCGCCAGCAGCTTGGGGGGAGAGGCAGATACGCAGTATTTT
TRBJ2-7 TRBV15 . . CATSRDKQGEQYF TGTGCCACCAGCAGAGATAAGCAGGGCGAGCAGTACTTC
TRBJ1-2 TRBV7-9 . . CASSLSRQDGYTF TGTGCCAGCAGCTTATCGCGACAGGATGGCTACACCTTC
TRBJ1-3 TRBV2 . . CASREDRSSGNTIYF TGTGCCAGCAGGGAAGACAGGTCATCTGGAAACACCATATATTTT
TRBJ2-3 TRBV7-2 . . CASSPAVAGHITDTQYF TGTGCCAGCAGCCCAGCCGTGGCGGGACATATCACAGATACGCAGTATTTT
TRBJ2-5 TRBV7-9 . . CASSPQTQETQYF TGTGCCAGCAGCCCCCAGACCCAAGAGACCCAGTACTTC
TRBJ1-6 TRBV4-1 . few CASSTATGATYNSPLHF TGCGCCAGCAGCACCGCGACGGGGGCCACCTATAATTCACCCCTCCACTTT
TRBJ2-1 TRBV28 . . CASSSPTQYNEQFF TGTGCCAGCAGTTCCCCGACGCAATACAATGAGCAGTTCTTC
TRBJ2-7 TRBV10-3 . . CAIRDSFYEQYF TGTGCCATCAGGGACAGTTTCTACGAGCAGTACTTC
TRBJ1-4 TRBV7-9 TRBD1 . CASSLGDRGALSDEKLFF TGTGCCAGCAGCTTAGGGGACAGGGGGGCCCTTTCGGATGAAAAACTGTTTTTT
TRBJ1-2 TRBV27 TRBD1 . CASRPTGTGGIYGYTF TGTGCCAGCAGACCAACCGGGACAGGGGGCATCTATGGCTACACCTTC
TRBJ2-7 TRBV6-1 TRBD2 . CASSPSSGSSYEQYF TGTGCCAGCAGTCCTTCCAGCGGGAGCTCCTACGAGCAGTACTTC
TRBJ1-4 TRBV5-1 TRBD1 . CASSSSGQGAEKLFF TGCGCCAGCAGCTCCTCGGGACAGGGGGCGGAAAAACTGTTTTTT
TRBJ2-1 TRBV5-4 . . CASSLELGQGAYEQFF TGTGCCAGCAGCTTGGAGTTGGGGCAGGGAGCTTATGAGCAGTTCTTC
TRBJ2-7 TRBV9 TRBD1 . CASSVGQGAYEQYF TGTGCCAGCAGCGTGGGACAGGGGGCCTACGAGCAGTACTTC
TRBJ2-5 TRBV29-1 TRBD1 . CSGKPGTGSQETQYF TGCAGCGGAAAACCCGGGACAGGGTCCCAAGAGACCCAGTACTTC
TRBJ1-3 TRBV4-3 . . CASSLSSGNTIYF TGCGCCAGCAGCCTGAGCTCTGGAAACACCATATATTTT
TRBJ1-2 TRBV21-1 . . CASPGDRGGTF TGTGCCAGCCCCGGGGACAGGGGAGGCACCTTC